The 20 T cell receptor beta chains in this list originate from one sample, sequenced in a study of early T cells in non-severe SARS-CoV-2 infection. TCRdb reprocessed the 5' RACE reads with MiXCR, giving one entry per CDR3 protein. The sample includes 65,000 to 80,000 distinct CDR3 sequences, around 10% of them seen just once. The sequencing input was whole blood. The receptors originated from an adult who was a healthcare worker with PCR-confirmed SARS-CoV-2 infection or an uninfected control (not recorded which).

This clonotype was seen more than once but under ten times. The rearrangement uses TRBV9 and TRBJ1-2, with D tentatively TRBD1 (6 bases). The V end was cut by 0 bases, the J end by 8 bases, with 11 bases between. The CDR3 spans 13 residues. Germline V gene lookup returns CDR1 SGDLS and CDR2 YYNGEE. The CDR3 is CASSVVQGRGYTF. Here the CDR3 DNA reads TGTGCCAGCAGCGTAGTTCAGGGGAGAGGCTACACCTTC. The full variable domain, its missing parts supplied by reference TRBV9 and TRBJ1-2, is DSGVTQTPKHLITATGQRVTLRCSPRSGDLSVYWYQQSLDQGLQFLIQYYNGEERAKGNILERFSAQQFPDLHSELNLSSLELGDSALYFCASSVVQGRGYTFGSGTRLTVV.

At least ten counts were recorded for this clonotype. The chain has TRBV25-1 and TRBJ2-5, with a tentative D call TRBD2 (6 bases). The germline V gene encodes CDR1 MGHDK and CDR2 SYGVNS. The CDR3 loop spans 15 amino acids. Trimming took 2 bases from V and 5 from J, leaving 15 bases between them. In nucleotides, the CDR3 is TGTGCCAGCAGTGAAGGTGGAACCCGGGAGGAGACCCAGTACTTC. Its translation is CASSEGGTREETQYF.

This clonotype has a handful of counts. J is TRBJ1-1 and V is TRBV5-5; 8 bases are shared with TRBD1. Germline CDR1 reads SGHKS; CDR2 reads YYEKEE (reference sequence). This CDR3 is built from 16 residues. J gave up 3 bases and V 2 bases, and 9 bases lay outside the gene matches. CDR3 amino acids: CASSFSDRASDTEAFF. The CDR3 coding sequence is TGTGCCAGCAGCTTTTCGGACAGGGCGTCGGACACTGAAGCTTTCTTT.

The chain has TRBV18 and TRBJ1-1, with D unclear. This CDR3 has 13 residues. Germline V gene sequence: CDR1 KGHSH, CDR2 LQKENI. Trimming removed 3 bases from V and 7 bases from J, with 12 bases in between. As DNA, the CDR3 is TGTGCCAGCTCACCCGACGACGGCCTTGAAGCTTTCTTT. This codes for CASSPDDGLEAFF.

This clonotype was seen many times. The CDR3 is CASSQDYTGQGHYGYTF. The CDR3 DNA is TGTGCCAGCAGCCAAGATTATACCGGCCAGGGACATTATGGCTACACCTTC. The chain employs TRBV4-2 and TRBJ1-2; the D gene is possibly TRBD1 (6 bases). V was trimmed by 0 bases and J by 5 bases, leaving 19 bases between them. The V gene's germline CDR1 is LGHNA and CDR2 YNFKEQ. The length of the CDR3 is 17 residues.

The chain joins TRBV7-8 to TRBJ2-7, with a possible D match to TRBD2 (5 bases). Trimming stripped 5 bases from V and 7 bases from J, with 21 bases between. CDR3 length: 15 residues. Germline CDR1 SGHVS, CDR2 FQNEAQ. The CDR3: CASSIKGIFSGEQYF. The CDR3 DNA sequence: TGTGCCAGCAGCATCAAAGGAATCTTCTCGGGGGAGCAGTACTTC.

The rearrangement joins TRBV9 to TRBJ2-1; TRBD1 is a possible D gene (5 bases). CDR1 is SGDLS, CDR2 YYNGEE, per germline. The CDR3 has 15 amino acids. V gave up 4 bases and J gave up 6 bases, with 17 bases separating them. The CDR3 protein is CASSQETDRGNEQFF. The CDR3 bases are TGTGCCAGCAGCCAGGAGACAGACCGAGGCAATGAGCAGTTCTTC.

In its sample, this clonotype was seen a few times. As DNA, the CDR3 is TGCAGCGTTGCGGGTGTCGGCTACACCTTC. It is translated as CSVAGVGYTF. The chain couples TRBV29-1 to TRBJ1-2; D ambiguous. The CDR3 runs 10 residues. Germline CDR1 is SQVTM and CDR2 is ANQGSEA. The V end was cut by 4 bases, the J end by 8 bases, with 8 bases between.

The CDR3: CASSQGISGGLEQYF. CDR3 in DNA: TGCGCCAGCAGCCAAGGTATTAGCGGGGGCTTGGAGCAGTACTTC. The chain joins TRBV4-3 to TRBJ2-7, with 9 positions matching TRBD2. The germline V gene encodes CDR1 LGHNA and CDR2 YSLEER. The CDR3 consists of 15 residues. The V segment lost 1 base and the J segment 7 bases; nucleotides outside the gene matches: 8.

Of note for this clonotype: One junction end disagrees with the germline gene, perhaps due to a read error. CDR3 residues: CASSLVRLAGGTNTGELVF. The CDR3 DNA sequence: TGTGCCAGCAGCCTGGTTCGCCTAGCGGGGGGAACAAACACCGGGGAGCTGGTTTTT. V is TRBV7-3 and J is TRBJ2-2; 11 bases fit TRBD2. The CDR3 consists of 19 residues. Looked up from germline, CDR1 is SGHTA and CDR2 is FQGTGA.

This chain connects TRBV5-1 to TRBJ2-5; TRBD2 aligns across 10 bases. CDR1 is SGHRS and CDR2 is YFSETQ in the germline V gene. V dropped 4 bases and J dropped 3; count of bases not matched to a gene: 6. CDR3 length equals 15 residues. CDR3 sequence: CASSPSGGAEETQYF. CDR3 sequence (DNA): TGCGCCAGCAGCCCAAGCGGGGGGGCAGAAGAGACCCAGTACTTC.

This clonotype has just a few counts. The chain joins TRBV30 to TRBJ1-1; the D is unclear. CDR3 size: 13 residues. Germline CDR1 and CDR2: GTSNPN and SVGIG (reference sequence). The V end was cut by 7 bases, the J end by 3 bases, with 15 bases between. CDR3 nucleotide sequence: TGTGCCTCCAGATTGGAACGGGACACTGAAGCTTTCTTT. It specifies CASRLERDTEAFF.

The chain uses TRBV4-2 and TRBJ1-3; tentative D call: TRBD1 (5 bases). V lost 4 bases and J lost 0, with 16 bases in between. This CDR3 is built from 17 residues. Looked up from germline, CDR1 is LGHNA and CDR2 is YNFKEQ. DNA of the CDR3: TGTGCCAGCAGCCCCCCGAACGGGGCTTCCTCTGGAAACACCATATATTTT. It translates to CASSPPNGASSGNTIYF.

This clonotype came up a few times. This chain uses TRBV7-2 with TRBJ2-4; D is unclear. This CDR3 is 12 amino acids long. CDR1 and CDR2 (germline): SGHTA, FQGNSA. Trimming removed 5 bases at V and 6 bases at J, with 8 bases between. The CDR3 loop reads CASSLPRNIQYF. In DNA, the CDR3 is TGTGCCAGCAGCCTTCCCCGAAACATTCAGTACTTC.

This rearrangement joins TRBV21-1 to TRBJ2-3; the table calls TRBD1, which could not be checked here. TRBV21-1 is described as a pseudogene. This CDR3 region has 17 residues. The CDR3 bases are TGTGCCAGCAGCAAAGTGCCCTTCCCGGAGGGCACAGATACGCAGTATTTT. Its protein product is CASSKVPFPEGTDTQYF.

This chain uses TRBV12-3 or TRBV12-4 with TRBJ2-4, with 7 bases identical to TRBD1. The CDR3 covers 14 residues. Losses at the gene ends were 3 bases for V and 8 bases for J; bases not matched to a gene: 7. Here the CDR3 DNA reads TGTGCCAGCAGTTTTGGGCAGGGGGTCGACATTCAGTACTTC. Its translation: CASSFGQGVDIQYF.

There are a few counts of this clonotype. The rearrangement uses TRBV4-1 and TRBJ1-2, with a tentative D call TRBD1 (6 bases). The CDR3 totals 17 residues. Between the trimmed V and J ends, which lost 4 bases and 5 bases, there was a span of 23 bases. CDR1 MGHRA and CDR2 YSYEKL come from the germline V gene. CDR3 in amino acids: CASSPGGGGRRGYGYTF. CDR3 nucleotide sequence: TGCGCCAGCAGCCCGGGTGGGGGCGGCCGTCGCGGGTATGGCTACACCTTC.

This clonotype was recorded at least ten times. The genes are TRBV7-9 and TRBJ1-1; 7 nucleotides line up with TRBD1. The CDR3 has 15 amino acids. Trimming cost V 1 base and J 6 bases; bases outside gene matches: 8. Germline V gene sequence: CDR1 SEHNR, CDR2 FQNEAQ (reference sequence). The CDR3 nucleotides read TGTGCCAGCAGCTTAGGTAGGGGCCAGGGGGCTGAAGCTTTCTTT. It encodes CASSLGRGQGAEAFF.

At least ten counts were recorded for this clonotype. This CDR3 reads CATSRDQGQTYEQYF. DNA for the CDR3: TGTGCCACCAGCAGAGATCAGGGACAGACCTACGAGCAGTACTTC. This chain joins TRBV15 and TRBJ2-7, with TRBD1 matching 7 bases. This CDR3 has 15 residues. Germline V gene data show CDR1 as LNHNV and CDR2 as YYDKDF (reference sequence). V was clipped by 0 bases and J by 2 bases; unmatched bases: 4.

The CDR3 region is CASSPTGYAEAFF. The CDR3 DNA reads as TGTGCCAGCAGCCCGACTGGGTACGCTGAAGCTTTCTTT. The chain couples TRBV7-2 to TRBJ1-1; no firm D call. V was pared by 5 bases and J by 6 bases, with 13 bases between. This CDR3 comprises 13 residues. CDR1 is SGHTA and CDR2 is FQGNSA in the germline V gene.